This T cell receptor beta chain was retrieved from a study of blood T cell repertoires in COVID-19. The overall study: The United States, Italy and Spain supplied acute and convalescent COVID-19 samples.

Libraries were prepared by immunoSEQ multiplex PCR; TCRdb keeps only in-frame clonotypes and omits some of them. The data contain 53,000 or so clones, more than 70% of them singletons. This clonotype originated in a man aged 65-85 years with active COVID-19. Material for sequencing was peripheral blood.

The CDR3 DNA follows: TGTGCCAGCAGCTTGGGGACAGGGAGCACCTACGAGCAGTACTTC. Amino acids: CASSLGTGSTYEQYF. The rearrangement uses TRBV5-5 and TRBJ2-7, with 8 bases aligning to TRBD1. V lost 0 bases to trimming and J lost 2 bases; unmatched junction nucleotides: 4. Germline V gene sequence: CDR1 SGHKS, CDR2 YYEKEE (reference sequence). The CDR3 spans 15 residues.